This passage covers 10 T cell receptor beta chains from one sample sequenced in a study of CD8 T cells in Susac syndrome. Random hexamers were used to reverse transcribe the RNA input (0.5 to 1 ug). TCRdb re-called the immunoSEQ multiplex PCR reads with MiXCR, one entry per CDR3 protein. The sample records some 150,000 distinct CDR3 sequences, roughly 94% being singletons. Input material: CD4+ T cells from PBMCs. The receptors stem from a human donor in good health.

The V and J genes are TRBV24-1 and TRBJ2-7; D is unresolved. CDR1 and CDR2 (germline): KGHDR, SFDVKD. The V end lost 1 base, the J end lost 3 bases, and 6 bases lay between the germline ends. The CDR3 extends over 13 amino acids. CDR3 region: CATSDFYGYEQYF. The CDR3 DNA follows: TGTGCCACCAGTGATTTCTATGGCTACGAGCAGTACTTC.

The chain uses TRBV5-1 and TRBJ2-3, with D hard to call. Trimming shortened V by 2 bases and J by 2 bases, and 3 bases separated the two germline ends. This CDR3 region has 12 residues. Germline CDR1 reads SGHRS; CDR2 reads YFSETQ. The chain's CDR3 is CASSFHTDTQYF. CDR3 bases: TGCGCCAGCAGCTTCCACACAGATACGCAGTATTTT.

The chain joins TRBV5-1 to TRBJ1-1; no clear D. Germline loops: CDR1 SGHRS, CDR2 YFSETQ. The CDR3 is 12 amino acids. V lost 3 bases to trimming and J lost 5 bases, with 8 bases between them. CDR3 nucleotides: TGCGCCAGCAGCTCAACAAGAACTGAAGCTTTCTTT. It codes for CASSSTRTEAFF. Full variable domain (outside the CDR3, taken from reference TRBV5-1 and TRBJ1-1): KAGVTQTPRYLIKTRGQQVTLSCSPISGHRSVSWYQQTPGQGLQFLFEYFSETQRNKGNFPGRFSGRQFSNSRSEMNVSTLELGDSALYLCASSSTRTEAFFGQGTRLTVV.

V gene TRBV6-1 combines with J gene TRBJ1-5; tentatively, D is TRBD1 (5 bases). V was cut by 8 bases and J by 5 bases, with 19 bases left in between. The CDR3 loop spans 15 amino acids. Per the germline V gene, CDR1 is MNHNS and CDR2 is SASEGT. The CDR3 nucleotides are TGTGCCAGCGGGGCGGGGACCAGCACCGATCAGCCCCAGCATTTT. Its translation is CASGAGTSTDQPQHF.

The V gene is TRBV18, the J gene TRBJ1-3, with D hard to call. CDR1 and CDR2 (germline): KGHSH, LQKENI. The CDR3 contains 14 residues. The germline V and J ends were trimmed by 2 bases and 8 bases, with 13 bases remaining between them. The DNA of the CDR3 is TGTGCCAGCTCACCATCTTTCCCCCCGGACACCATATATTTT. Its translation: CASSPSFPPDTIYF.

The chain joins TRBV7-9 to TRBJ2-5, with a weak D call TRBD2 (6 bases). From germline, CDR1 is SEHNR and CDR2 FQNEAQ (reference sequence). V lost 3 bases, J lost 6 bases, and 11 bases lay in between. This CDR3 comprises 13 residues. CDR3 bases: TGTGCCAGCAGCTTGACGGGGAGGAAGACCCAGTACTTC. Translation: CASSLTGRKTQYF.

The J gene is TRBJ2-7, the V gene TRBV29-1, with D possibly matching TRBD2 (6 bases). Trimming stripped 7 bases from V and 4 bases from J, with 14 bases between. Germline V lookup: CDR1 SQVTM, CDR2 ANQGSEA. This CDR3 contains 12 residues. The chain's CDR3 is CSAGRRGYEQYF. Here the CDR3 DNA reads TGCAGCGCCGGAAGGAGGGGATACGAGCAGTACTTC.

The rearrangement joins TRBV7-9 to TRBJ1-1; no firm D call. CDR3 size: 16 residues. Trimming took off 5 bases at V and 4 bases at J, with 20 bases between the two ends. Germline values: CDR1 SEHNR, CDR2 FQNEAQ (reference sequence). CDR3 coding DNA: TGTGCCAGCAGCCTAGTTGAGGGATGGGCGGGCACTGAAGCTTTCTTT. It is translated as CASSLVEGWAGTEAFF.

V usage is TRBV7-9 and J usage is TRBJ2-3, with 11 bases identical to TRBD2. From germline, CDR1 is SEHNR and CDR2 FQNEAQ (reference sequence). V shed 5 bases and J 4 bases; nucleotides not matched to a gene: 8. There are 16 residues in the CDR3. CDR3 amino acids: CASSPLAGAGSDTQYF. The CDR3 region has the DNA TGTGCCAGCAGCCCACTAGCGGGAGCGGGGTCAGATACGCAGTATTTT.

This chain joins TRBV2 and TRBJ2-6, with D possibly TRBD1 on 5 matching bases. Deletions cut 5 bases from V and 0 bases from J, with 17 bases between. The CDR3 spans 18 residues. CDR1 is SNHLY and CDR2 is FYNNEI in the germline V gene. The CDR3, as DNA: TGTGCCAGCAGTCTAACCGGACCCAGGGCCTCTGGGGCCAACGTCCTGACTTTC. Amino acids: CASSLTGPRASGANVLTF.